One sample yielded the 10 T cell receptor beta chains listed below, sequenced in a study of Ad26.COV2.S vaccination and SARS-CoV-2 variants. Documented treatment: around 19 received Ad26.COV2.S at low or high dose, single or two shots; roughly 5 received placebo; per-sample allocation not given. Sample collection was performed on day 63 after the first vaccine or placebo injection. TCRdb's copy holds only in-frame clones and misses some; the assay was immunoSEQ multiplex PCR. The table lists roughly 300,000 clones, around nine tenths of them singletons. Sequencing was performed on peripheral blood, taken in a trial of Ad26.COV2.S vaccine versus placebo. All receptors come from a person between 18 and 65 years old who received the Ad26.COV2.S COVID-19 vaccine or a placebo.

This chain uses TRBV5-5 with TRBJ1-2, with 7 nucleotides matching TRBD1. Germline V CDR1 and CDR2: SGHKS, YYEKEE (reference sequence). The CDR3 has 15 residues. Trimming removed 2 bases from V and 8 bases from J; junction bases left unmatched: 12. The CDR3 loop reads CASSFSDSGGGGYTF. Here the CDR3 DNA reads TGTGCCAGCAGCTTTTCCGATTCCGGAGGGGGCGGCTACACCTTC.

The chain uses TRBV19 and TRBJ1-1; D remains ambiguous. CDR1 and CDR2 (germline): LNHDA, SQIVND (reference sequence). The CDR3 runs to 14 residues. V gave up 5 bases and J gave up 4 bases, with 14 bases separating them. Here the CDR3 DNA reads TGTGCCAGTAGTTTTTTACCTAGGACCACTGAAGCTTTCTTT. It specifies CASSFLPRTTEAFF.

This CDR3 reads CASSQSDRTFFYEQYF. CDR3 DNA: TGCGCCAGCAGCCAATCGGACCGGACCTTTTTCTACGAGCAGTACTTC. The chain uses TRBV4-3 and TRBJ2-7; D not resolved. The CDR3 loop spans 16 amino acids. Trimming removed 2 bases at V and 3 bases at J, with 17 bases between. CDR1 is LGHNA, CDR2 YSLEER, per germline.

This sequence joins TRBV28 and TRBJ1-5; D is unresolved. The germline gives CDR1 MDHEN, CDR2 SYDVKM. Trimming removed 4 bases from V and 1 base from J, with 8 bases in between. The CDR3 consists of 14 residues. CDR3 coding DNA: TGTGCCAGCAGTTCGACCGACAGCAATCAGCCCCAGCATTTT. Translating gives CASSSTDSNQPQHF.

This chain connects TRBV5-1 to TRBJ1-5, with D possibly TRBD1 on 6 matching bases. Germline V gene data show CDR1 as SGHRS and CDR2 as YFSETQ. This CDR3 is 13 amino acids long. V was trimmed by 0 bases and J by 7 bases, leaving 8 bases between them. In DNA, the CDR3 is TGCGCCAGCAGCTTGGAACAGGGCCAGCCCCAGCATTTT. It is translated as CASSLEQGQPQHF.

The chain uses TRBV11-2 and TRBJ2-1; 15 bases align to TRBD2. CDR1 and CDR2 from the germline V gene are SGHAT and FQNNGV. CDR3 length: 17 amino acids. The trim removed 5 bases at V and 4 bases at J, leaving 6 bases unmatched. CDR3 nucleotides: TGTGCCAGCAGCCCGGGGACTAGCGGGAGGAAGTACAATGAGCAGTTCTTC. Translation gives CASSPGTSGRKYNEQFF. The whole variable domain, filled in from reference TRBV11-2 and TRBJ2-1, reads EAGVAQSPRYKIIEKRQSVAFWCNPISGHATLYWYQQILGQGPKLLIQFQNNGVVDDSQLPKDRFSAERLKGVDSTLKIQPAKLEDSAVYLCASSPGTSGRKYNEQFFGPGTRLTVL.

The V call is TRBV28, the J call TRBJ2-3; 11 bases fit TRBD2. Germline V gene lookup returns CDR1 MDHEN and CDR2 SYDVKM. Trimming took 6 bases from V and 2 from J; bases not matched to a gene: 7. This CDR3 is 16 amino acids long. In DNA, the CDR3 is TGTGCCAGCAGCCCTACTAGCGGGGGCTTCACAGATACGCAGTATTTT. Translation: CASSPTSGGFTDTQYF.

The rearrangement uses TRBV28 and TRBJ2-1; D unresolved. This CDR3 has 16 amino acids. The germline CDR1 and CDR2 sequences are MDHEN and SYDVKM. V shed 5 bases and J shed 0 bases, with 14 bases lying between them. DNA of the CDR3: TGTGCCAGCAGTCACTTCAGTTTGAGCTCCTACAATGAGCAGTTCTTC. Protein sequence: CASSHFSLSSYNEQFF. The whole variable domain, remainder taken from reference TRBV28 and TRBJ2-1, is DVKVTQSSRYLVKRTGEKVFLECVQDMDHENMFWYRQDPGLGLRLIYFSYDVKMKEKGDIPEGYSVSREKKERFSLILESASTNQTSMYLCASSHFSLSSYNEQFFGPGTRLTVL.

The chain has TRBV24-1 and TRBJ2-5, with TRBD1 matching over 9 bases. The germline V gene encodes CDR1 KGHDR and CDR2 SFDVKD. CDR3 length: 16 residues. Trimming at V came to 4 bases and at J to 3 bases, leaving 8 bases not matched to a gene. CDR3 sequence: CATSEYRGPGKETQYF. CDR3 DNA sequence: TGTGCCACCAGTGAGTACAGGGGGCCGGGGAAAGAGACCCAGTACTTC.

The rearrangement uses TRBV15 and TRBJ1-2; D is unclear. Per the germline V gene, CDR1 is LNHNV and CDR2 is YYDKDF (reference sequence). CDR3 length: 16 residues. The germline V and J ends were trimmed by 0 bases and 3 bases, with 14 bases remaining between them. The CDR3 loop reads CATSRDRRVADYGYTF. In DNA form, the CDR3 reads TGTGCCACCAGCAGAGATCGTCGGGTGGCAGACTATGGCTACACCTTC.